This TCR beta chain was captured in a study of blood T cell repertoires in COVID-19. Turning to the study itself: Whether acute or convalescent, the COVID-19 samples came from the United States, Italy and Spain. PBMCs, B-cell-depleted T cells, or T cells provided the cDNA or gDNA that made up the material.

The V segment lost 7 bases and the J segment 6 bases; nucleotides outside the gene matches: 6. CDR3 length: 15 amino acids. Germline values: CDR1 LGHDT, CDR2 YNNKEL (reference sequence). Authors' analysis steps: Reference gene primer amplification gave estimated nucleated cell counts. The method was immunoSEQ multiplex PCR; TCRdb's version includes in-frame clones alone and lacks a portion of them. That table is the source of V, J and clone size, and D and trimming were worked out from the DNA. The sample shows tens of thousands of clones, about 85% of them seen only once. Specimen: peripheral blood. This chain links TRBV3-1 (or the pseudogene TRBV3-2) with TRBJ2-2; 12 bases align to TRBD1. The sequence came from an older woman with acute or convalescent COVID-19. CDR3 sequence (DNA): TGTGCCAGCACGGGGACAGGGGGCCGGTCCGGGGAGCTGTTTTTT. Amino acid sequence: CASTGTGGRSGELFF.